Listed below are T cell receptor beta chains from one sample, sequenced in a study of T-cell memory formation after mild COVID-19. TCRdb re-derived calls from the 5' RACE reads in MiXCR, one entry per CDR3 protein. This table holds about 340,000 distinct CDR3 sequences, 20% to 25% found once. Sequencing was carried out using PBMCs or a T cell subset sorted from them (not recorded which). The receptors originated from a man between 18 and 29 years old who had mild COVID-19 (a few samples of this study predate the infection). Cell type and time point are not known. Both conserved end residues are part of each CDR3. D genes are given only for firm matches. A row's size may be missing; if present it is once, few, many or a size class.

d_call | cdr3_length | j_call | clone_size | v_call | cdr3_nt | cdr3_aa
TRBD2 | 16 | TRBJ2-1 | few | TRBV20-1 | TGCAGTGCTACCCCGACTAGCGGGGGGACCGGGAATGAGCAGTTCTTC | CSATPTSGGTGNEQFF
NA | 14 | TRBJ1-1 | many | TRBV12-3/TRBV12-4 | TGTGCCAGCAGTTCAAGGGGGATGAACACTGAAGCTTTCTTT | CASSSRGMNTEAFF
TRBD1 | 18 | TRBJ2-5 | many | TRBV12-3/TRBV12-4 | TGTGCCAGCAGGGATCCCTACCTAAGACAGGGGGACCAAGAGACCCAGTACTTC | CASRDPYLRQGDQETQYF
TRBD1 | 16 | TRBJ2-1 | few | TRBV6-2/TRBV6-3 | TGTGCCAGCAGTTTCTCCCTGGACAGGCTGTACAATGAGCAGTTCTTC | CASSFSLDRLYNEQFF
NA | 10 | TRBJ2-7 | NA | TRBV29-1 | TGCAGCGTTGGGTCCTACGAGCAGTACTTC | CSVGSYEQYF
NA | 15 | TRBJ1-3 | NA | TRBV19 | TGTGCCAGTGGAATGGGACCGTACTCTGGAAACACCATATATTTT | CASGMGPYSGNTIYF
NA | 15 | TRBJ2-2 | few | TRBV4-1 | TGCGCCAGCAGACCCGGGGTCGGGGATAACGGGGAGCTGTTTTTT | CASRPGVGDNGELFF
NA | 12 | TRBJ1-2 | few | TRBV20-1 | TGCAGTGCTAACAGGGTCCGGCGTGGCTACACCTTC | CSANRVRRGYTF
NA | 14 | TRBJ1-1 | few | TRBV5-1 | TGCGCCAGCAGCTTCTCAGGGGAAAGCGCTGAAGCTTTCTTT | CASSFSGESAEAFF
NA | 13 | TRBJ2-3 | NA | TRBV6-5 | TGTGCCAGCAGTTACGCCCTCCAAAACGTGCAGTATTTT | CASSYALQNVQYF
NA | 11 | TRBJ2-3 | NA | TRBV20-1 | TGCAGTGCACTTGTTCTAGATACGCAGTATTTT | CSALVLDTQYF
NA | 15 | TRBJ2-7 | NA | TRBV6-5 | TGTGCCAGCAGTTACGGAGGGTTGGGGTCCTACGAGCAGTACTTC | CASSYGGLGSYEQYF